The 8 T cell receptor beta chains in this list originate from one sample, sequenced in a study of spatial heterogeneity in lung cancer. Indicated time point: blood at routine non-recurrence follow-up after resection. TCRdb re-derived calls from the 5' RACE reads in MiXCR, one entry per CDR3 protein. The repertoire has roughly 30,000 distinct CDR3 sequences, 10% of them found once; the top ten carry approximately 30%. Sequenced here: PBMCs, sampled at follow-up. Receptors were obtained from a female donor with early-stage non-small cell lung cancer.

This chain links TRBV2 with TRBJ1-1, with a possible D match to TRBD1 (6 bases). The germline V gene encodes CDR1 SNHLY and CDR2 FYNNEI. The ends were cut back, 7 bases at V and 5 bases at J, with 17 bases in the middle. This CDR3 has 14 amino acids. The CDR3 DNA is TGTGCCAGCAAGAAGGGGGAGAGTAGGACTGAAGCTTTCTTT. This codes for CASKKGESRTEAFF.

This clonotype was observed a few times. The V and J genes are TRBV6-5 and TRBJ2-5; TRBD1 or TRBD2 may be the D gene (6 bases each). The length of the CDR3 is 13 residues. Germline V gene lookup returns CDR1 MNHEY and CDR2 SVGAGI. Trimming left V 7 bases short and J 7 bases short, with 16 bases between. In nucleotides, the CDR3 is TGTGCCAGCACCGGAGGGGTAGGGGGGACCCAGTACTTC. Amino acids: CASTGGVGGTQYF.

This clonotype was detected ten times or more. The chain employs TRBV29-1 and TRBJ1-1; 9 bases are shared with TRBD1. With V trimmed by 7 bases and J by 4 bases, 7 bases remained unmatched. There are 13 residues in the CDR3. Germline assignment: CDR1 SQVTM and CDR2 ANQGSEA. DNA of the CDR3: TGCAGCGCCGGACAGGGGTTGGCCACTGAAGCTTTCTTT. Translation: CSAGQGLATEAFF.

V usage is TRBV7-9 and J usage is TRBJ1-2; D might be TRBD1 (6 bases). Germline V lookup: CDR1 SEHNR, CDR2 FQNEAQ (reference sequence). The CDR3 loop spans 14 amino acids. Trimming shortened V by 5 bases and J by 4 bases, and 14 bases separated the two germline ends. The CDR3 DNA follows: TGTGCCAGCAGCAGTTCCGGGGGCGGCTATGGCTACACCTTC. Translation: CASSSSGGGYGYTF. Full variable domain (outside the CDR3, taken from reference TRBV7-9 and TRBJ1-2): DTGVSQNPRHKITKRGQNVTFRCDPISEHNRLYWYRQTLGQGPEFLTYFQNEAQLEKSRLLSDRFSAERPKGSFSTLEIQRTEQGDSAMYLCASSSSGGGYGYTFGSGTRLTVV.

This clonotype was seen ten or more times. The chain couples TRBV19 to TRBJ1-1, with D possibly TRBD1 on 5 matching bases. Per the germline V gene, CDR1 is LNHDA and CDR2 is SQIVND (reference sequence). The CDR3 contains 13 residues. V shed 3 bases and J shed 5 bases, with 10 bases lying between them. The CDR3 coding sequence is TGTGCCAGTAGTATTGCAGGGTGGACTGAAGCTTTCTTT. Translated, it gives CASSIAGWTEAFF.

The chain recombines TRBV2 with TRBJ1-4; TRBD1 aligns across 7 bases. The germline gives CDR1 SNHLY, CDR2 FYNNEI. The V segment lost 4 bases and the J segment 1 base; nucleotides outside the gene matches: 3. This CDR3 comprises 15 residues. The CDR3 region is CASSARTGTNEKLFF. The CDR3 DNA sequence: TGTGCCAGCAGTGCTAGGACAGGAACTAATGAAAAACTGTTTTTT. Drawing the rest from reference TRBV2 and TRBJ1-4, the complete variable domain is EPEVTQTPSHQVTQMGQEVILRCVPISNHLYFYWYRQILGQKVEFLVSFYNNEISEKSEIFDDQFSVERPDGSNFTLKIRSTKLEDSAMYFCASSARTGTNEKLFFGSGTQLSVL.

The CDR3, as DNA: TGTGCCAGCAGCCCCTCGAATACGCAGTATTTT. This sequence encodes CASSPSNTQYF. This chain joins TRBV11-2 and TRBJ2-3; D remains unclear. The length of the CDR3 is 11 residues. Looked up from germline, CDR1 is SGHAT and CDR2 is FQNNGV. V shed 5 bases and J shed 7 bases, with 7 bases lying between them.

This rearrangement joins TRBV5-4 to TRBJ2-5, with 9 positions matching TRBD1. The CDR3 is made up of 14 amino acids. Trimming took 4 bases from V and 2 from J; bases not matched to a gene: 3. CDR1 SGHNT and CDR2 YYREEE come from the germline V gene (reference sequence). The CDR3 region is CASSGGTGQETQYF. CDR3 sequence (DNA): TGTGCCAGCAGCGGGGGGACAGGGCAAGAGACCCAGTACTTC.